This T cell receptor (beta chain) originates from a study of T cells in Graves' hyperthyroidism and ophthalmopathy. Pregnant or lactating patients were excluded, as were those with uncontrolled infection or other autoimmune disease. On the basis of clinical symptoms, serum thyroxine and TRAb, thyroid ultrasound and orbital computed tomography, diagnoses were made. PBMCs were sourced from over 8.5 ml fresh peripheral blood. Amplified TCR beta CDR3 regions came from RNA transcripts. The HTBI primer set was used in a first-round RT-PCR of the TCR CDR3. TCRdb processed the multiplex PCR reads anew with MiXCR; each CDR3 protein has one entry. The sample yields roughly 61,000 distinct CDR3 sequences, under 70% seen once. This clonotype appeared many times. This CDR3 spans 14 amino acids. With 1 base removed from V and 1 base from J, the gap between germline ends came to 5 bases.

The specimen was blood. This TCR came from an older woman with Graves' ophthalmopathy. The chain couples TRBV12-3 or TRBV12-4 to TRBJ1-5; D is unclear. The CDR3 reads CASSLGDSNQPQHF. DNA of the CDR3: TGTGCCAGCAGTTTAGGCGACAGCAATCAGCCCCAGCATTTT.